One T cell receptor (beta chain) is described in this entry. TCRdb analysed the RACE reads with MiXCR anew, one entry per CDR3 protein. The sample has 360,000 or so distinct CDR3 sequences, nearly 6.5% seen once; the top ten hold under 7%. The data derive from a study of human T cells and chemical hapten exposure. Study-level background: DPC at 2% was the sensitizing agent, placed on roughly 2 cm by roughly 2 cm of upper inner arm skin.

The sample's time point: patch test 2, 6 weeks after DPC sensitization. Treatment in this sample: therapeutic diphenylcyclopropenone sensitization with weekly scalp DPC. Non-pregnant alopecia patients aged 18 to 70, suitable for DPC therapy. Sequencing used whole blood, obtained in connection with sensitization to the hapten diphenylcyclopropenone (DPC). The TCR comes from a woman younger than 35 with alopecia areata. Some clones in this sample may be carry-over from other donors' samples.

CDR3: CASSYSGQVSYEQYF. The CDR3 region has the DNA TGTGCCAGCAGTTACTCGGGACAGGTCTCCTACGAGCAGTACTTC. This rearrangement joins TRBV6-6 to TRBJ2-7, with 8 bases that match TRBD1. The trim removed 0 bases at V and 0 bases at J, leaving 1 base unmatched. Germline V gene lookup returns CDR1 MNHNY and CDR2 SVGAGI (reference sequence). The CDR3 has 15 residues.